This T cell receptor (beta chain) is from a study of shared clonotypes between healthy human individuals. Study-level information: Donors were a couple of women and a few men aged 18 to 49. Three plates were used per donor for CD4 naive, three for CD4 memory, two for CD8 naive and one for CD8 memory.

A note on this clone: Its antigen is unidentified. A junction end diverges from the germline sequence, so it may reflect a read error.

Sequenced by immunoSEQ multiplex PCR; TCRdb stores in-frame clones only, minus some. Of approximately 2,000,000 clones in the sample, 85% to 95% are singletons; the top ten hold around 0.35%. Findings and limits, study-wide: Between a handful of donors, naive CD4 clonotypes were shared at a level of around 5.2%. Clonotypes shared by all four donors outscored non-shared clonotypes in generation probability.

The TCR comes from a man between 18 and 29 years old in good health. Some clones in this sample may be carry-over from other donors' samples. What was sequenced was naive CD4+ T cells from PBMCs. Indicated subset: CD45RA+ positively selected.

The CDR3 protein is CASSNSGNSNTEAFF. The CDR3, as DNA: TGTGCCAGCAGTAACTCGGGGAATTCGAACACTGAAGCTTTCTTT. V usage is TRBV10-3 and J usage is TRBJ1-1; no definite D call. In germline, CDR1 is ENHRY, CDR2 SYGVKD. This CDR3 spans 15 amino acids.